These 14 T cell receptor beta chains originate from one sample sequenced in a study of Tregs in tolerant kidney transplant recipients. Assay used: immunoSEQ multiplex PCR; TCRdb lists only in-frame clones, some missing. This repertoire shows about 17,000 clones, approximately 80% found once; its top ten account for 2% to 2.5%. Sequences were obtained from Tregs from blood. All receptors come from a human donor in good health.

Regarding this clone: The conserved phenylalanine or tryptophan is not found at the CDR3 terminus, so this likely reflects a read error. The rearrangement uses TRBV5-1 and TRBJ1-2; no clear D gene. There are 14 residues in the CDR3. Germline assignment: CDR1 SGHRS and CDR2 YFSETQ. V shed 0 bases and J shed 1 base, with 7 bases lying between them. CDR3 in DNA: TGCGCCAGCAGCTTGGATTTGGTTAACTATGGCTACACCCTC. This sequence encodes CASSLDLVNYGYTL.

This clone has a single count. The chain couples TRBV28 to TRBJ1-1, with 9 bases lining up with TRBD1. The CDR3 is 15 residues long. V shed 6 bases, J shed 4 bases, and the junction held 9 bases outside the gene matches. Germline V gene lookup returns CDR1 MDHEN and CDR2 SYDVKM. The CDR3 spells CASSLRTGDATEAFF. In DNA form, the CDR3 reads TGTGCCAGCAGCTTAAGGACAGGGGACGCCACTGAAGCTTTCTTT.

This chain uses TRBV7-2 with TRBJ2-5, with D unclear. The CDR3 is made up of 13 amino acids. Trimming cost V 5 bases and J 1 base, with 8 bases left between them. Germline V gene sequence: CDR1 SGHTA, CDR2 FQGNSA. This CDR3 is CASSPAAQETQYF. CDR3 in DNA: TGTGCCAGCAGCCCCGCTGCCCAAGAGACCCAGTACTTC.

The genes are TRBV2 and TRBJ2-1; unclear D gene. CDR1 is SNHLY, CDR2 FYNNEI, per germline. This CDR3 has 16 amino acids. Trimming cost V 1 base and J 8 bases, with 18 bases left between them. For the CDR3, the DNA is TGTGCCAGCAGTGAAGGACCGAAAACCTTACGTCATGAGCAGTTCTTC. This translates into CASSEGPKTLRHEQFF.

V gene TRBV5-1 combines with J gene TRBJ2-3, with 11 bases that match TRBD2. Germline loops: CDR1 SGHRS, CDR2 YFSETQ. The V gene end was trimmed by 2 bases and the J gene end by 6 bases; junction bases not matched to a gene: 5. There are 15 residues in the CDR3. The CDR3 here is CASSFSGGAGDTQYF. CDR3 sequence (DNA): TGCGCCAGCAGCTTTAGCGGGGGGGCCGGGGATACGCAGTATTTT. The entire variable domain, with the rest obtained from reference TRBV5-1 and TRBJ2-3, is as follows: KAGVTQTPRYLIKTRGQQVTLSCSPISGHRSVSWYQQTPGQGLQFLFEYFSETQRNKGNFPGRFSGRQFSNSRSEMNVSTLELGDSALYLCASSFSGGAGDTQYFGPGTRLTVL.

This CDR3 reads CASSSSGAEPGETQYF. The CDR3 DNA follows: TGTGCCAGCAGCTCTTCAGGGGCTGAACCCGGCGAGACCCAGTACTTC. This chain uses TRBV5-4 with TRBJ2-5, with TRBD1 as a possible D gene (6 bases). V lost 3 bases and J 5 bases, leaving 20 bases between the germline ends. The CDR3 covers 16 residues. Germline loops: CDR1 SGHNT, CDR2 YYREEE (reference sequence).

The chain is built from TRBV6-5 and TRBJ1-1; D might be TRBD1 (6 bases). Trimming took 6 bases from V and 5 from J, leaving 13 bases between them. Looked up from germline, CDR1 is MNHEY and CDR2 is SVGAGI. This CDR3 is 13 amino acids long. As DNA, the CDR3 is TGTGCCAGCAGAGCCTCAGGGGAAACTGAAGCTTTCTTT. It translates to CASRASGETEAFF.

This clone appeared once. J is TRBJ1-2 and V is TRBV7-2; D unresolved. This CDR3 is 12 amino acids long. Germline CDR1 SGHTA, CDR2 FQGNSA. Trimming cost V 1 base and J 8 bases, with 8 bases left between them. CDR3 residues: CASSLGSRGYTF. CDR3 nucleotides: TGTGCCAGCAGCTTAGGGTCAAGGGGCTACACCTTC.

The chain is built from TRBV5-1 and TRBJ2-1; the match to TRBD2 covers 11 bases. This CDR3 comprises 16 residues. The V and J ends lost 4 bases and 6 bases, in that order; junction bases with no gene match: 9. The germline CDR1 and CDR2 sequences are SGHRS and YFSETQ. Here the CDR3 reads CASSRVAGGPLNEQFF. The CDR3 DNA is TGCGCCAGCAGCAGAGTAGCGGGAGGGCCTCTCAATGAGCAGTTCTTC.

The CDR3 spells CASSLGAYYGYTF. The CDR3 coding sequence is TGTGCCAGCAGCTTAGGCGCGTACTATGGCTACACCTTC. The chain uses TRBV7-8 and TRBJ1-2, with D unclear. The V end was cut by 1 base, the J end by 3 bases, with 6 bases between. The CDR3 length is 13 residues. Germline V gene lookup returns CDR1 SGHVS and CDR2 FQNEAQ.

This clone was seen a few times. The CDR3 spells CASSPRYGTGMYEQYF. CDR3 nucleotides: TGTGCCAGCTCACCACGTTACGGGACAGGGATGTACGAGCAGTACTTC. This sequence joins TRBV18 and TRBJ2-7; 9 bases are shared with TRBD1. The trim removed 1 base at V and 4 bases at J, leaving 8 bases unmatched. The CDR3 has 16 amino acids. Germline CDR1 reads KGHSH; CDR2 reads LQKENI.

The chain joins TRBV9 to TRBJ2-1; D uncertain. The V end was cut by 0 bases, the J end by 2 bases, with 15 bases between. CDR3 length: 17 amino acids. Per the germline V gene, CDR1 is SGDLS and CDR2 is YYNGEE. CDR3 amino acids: CASSVGLWHLAYNEQFF. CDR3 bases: TGTGCCAGCAGCGTAGGGCTTTGGCACCTGGCCTACAATGAGCAGTTCTTC.

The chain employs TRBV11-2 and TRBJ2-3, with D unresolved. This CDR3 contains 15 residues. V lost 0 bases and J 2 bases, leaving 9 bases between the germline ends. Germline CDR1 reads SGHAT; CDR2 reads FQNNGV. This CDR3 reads CASSLDGQVTDTQYF. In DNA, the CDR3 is TGTGCCAGCAGCTTAGATGGGCAGGTCACAGATACGCAGTATTTT.

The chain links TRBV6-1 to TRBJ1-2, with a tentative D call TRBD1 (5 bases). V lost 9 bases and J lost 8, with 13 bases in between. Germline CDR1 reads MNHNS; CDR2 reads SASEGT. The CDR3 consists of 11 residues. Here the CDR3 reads CASTGTKGYTF. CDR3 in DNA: TGTGCCAGTACCGGGACGAAAGGCTACACCTTC.